Presented here are 7 T cell receptor beta chains from one specimen sequenced in a study of blood T cell repertoires in COVID-19. Here immunoSEQ multiplex PCR was the method, and the copy in TCRdb shows in-frame clones only, minus some. Of 20,000 to 25,000 clones detected, 91% appear once; the ten largest clones hold about 3.4%. The specimen sequenced was peripheral blood. These receptors were collected from a woman aged 70-85 years with active COVID-19.

This sequence joins TRBV6-2 or TRBV6-3 and TRBJ2-7; the match to TRBD2 covers 9 bases. J gave up 2 bases and V 2 bases, and 4 bases lay outside the gene matches. The CDR3 length is 15 residues. Germline V CDR1 and CDR2: MNHEY, SVGEGT. This chain's CDR3 is CASSYGASGAYEQYF. The CDR3 DNA follows: TGTGCCAGCAGTTACGGGGCTAGCGGGGCCTACGAGCAGTACTTC.

V is TRBV5-6 and J is TRBJ1-5, with 8 nucleotides matching TRBD1. Trimming cost V 4 bases and J 6 bases; bases outside gene matches: 6. The CDR3 length is 14 residues. Germline V gene sequence: CDR1 SGHDT, CDR2 YYEEEE. The CDR3 DNA reads as TGTGCCAGCAGCCGGCAGGGGGCTCGTCAGCCCCAGCATTTT. This encodes CASSRQGARQPQHF.

The V and J genes are TRBV4-1 and TRBJ2-1, with a tentative D call TRBD2 (5 bases). The CDR3 extends over 13 amino acids. V dropped 4 bases and J dropped 5 bases, with 9 bases sitting between them. Germline CDR1 reads MGHRA; CDR2 reads YSYEKL. The CDR3, as DNA: TGCGCCAGCAGCCCAGGACTGAACAATGAGCAGTTCTTC. Translation: CASSPGLNNEQFF.

V and J are TRBV27 and TRBJ2-3; TRBD2 aligns across 12 bases. The CDR3 is made up of 15 amino acids. J lost 5 bases, V lost 8 bases, and 8 bases had no gene match. Germline lookup yields CDR1 MNHEY and CDR2 SMNVEV (reference sequence). The CDR3 sequence is CASATGLAGKDTQYF. CDR3 DNA: TGTGCCAGCGCCACCGGACTAGCGGGAAAAGATACGCAGTATTTT.

In its sample, this clone was seen once. The gene calls are TRBV7-3 and TRBJ2-1; no definite D call. This CDR3 has 14 residues. The V and J ends lost 3 bases and 5 bases respectively, with 11 bases between them. Germline-derived CDR1 and CDR2 are SGHTA and FQGTGA. The CDR3, as DNA: TGTGCCAGCAGCTTCTCCCCAGGAAACAATGAGCAGTTCTTC. Its protein is CASSFSPGNNEQFF.

J is TRBJ1-1 and V is TRBV6-2 or TRBV6-3, with D maybe TRBD1 (6 bases). The V gene's germline CDR1 is MNHEY and CDR2 SVGEGT. Trimming removed 4 bases at V and 5 bases at J, with 11 bases between. The length of the CDR3 is 13 residues. This CDR3 is CASSLYRVTEAFF. The CDR3 bases are TGTGCCAGCAGTTTATACAGGGTGACTGAAGCTTTCTTT.

V and J are TRBV15 and TRBJ1-2; 11 nucleotides line up with TRBD1. This CDR3 is built from 15 residues. Per germline, CDR1 LNHNV and CDR2 YYDKDF (reference sequence). V trimming: 4 bases; J trimming: 7 bases; junction bases outside the gene matches: 8. CDR3 nucleotides: TGTGCCACCAGCACAAGGACAGGGGGCCTTGGTGGCTACACCTTC. This encodes CATSTRTGGLGGYTF. Full variable domain (rest looked up from reference TRBV15 and TRBJ1-2): DAMVIQNPRYQVTQFGKPVTLSCSQTLNHNVMYWYQQKSSQAPKLLFHYYDKDFNNEADTPDNFQSRRPNTSFCFLDIRSPGLGDTAMYLCATSTRTGGLGGYTFGSGTRLTVV.